Here is one TCR beta chain with its context. Its specificity is not known. This record belongs to a study of T cells after yellow fever vaccination. The germline V and J ends were trimmed by 2 bases and 4 bases, with 9 bases remaining between them. The CDR3 spans 13 residues. Per germline, CDR1 MGHRA and CDR2 YSYEKL. Notes on the study in general: Reappearance after the booster was observed for most primary-vaccination clones (roughly 96% CD4, less than 90% CD8). Abundant clonotypes (contaminants from the bulk population) could be present in FACS-sorted repertoires.

TCRdb reprocessed the 5' RACE reads with MiXCR, giving one entry per CDR3 protein. The table shows approximately 510,000 distinct CDR3 sequences, with 21% occurring only once. This sequence was found in a man younger than 30 who received the YFV17D yellow fever vaccine. The starting material was PBMCs, obtained approximately 20 days after the first yellow fever vaccination. This chain connects TRBV4-1 to TRBJ2-7; no firm D call. The CDR3 sequence: CASSQSGVYEQYF. DNA of the CDR3: TGCGCCAGCAGCCAAAGTGGGGTTTACGAGCAGTACTTC.